These 14 T cell receptor beta chains came from one sample sequenced in a study of blood T cell repertoires in COVID-19. Assay used: immunoSEQ multiplex PCR; TCRdb lists only in-frame clones, some missing. The profile covers 80,000 or so clones, with about 88% appearing a single time and about 9% taken by the ten largest. The sample was peripheral blood. These receptors originate from a human donor in a cohort sampled during active COVID-19.

The V gene is TRBV4-1, the J gene TRBJ2-3; D might be TRBD2 (6 bases). The CDR3 length is 15 residues. From germline, CDR1 is MGHRA and CDR2 YSYEKL. V was shortened by 4 bases and J by 1 base, with 12 bases between the two germline ends. The CDR3, as DNA: TGCGCCAGCAGCCGACTAGTTTGGGGCACAGATACGCAGTATTTT. Protein product: CASSRLVWGTDTQYF.

Only a few counts were recorded for this clone. V is TRBV9 and J is TRBJ2-4, with D hard to call. The ends were cut back, 4 bases at V and 0 bases at J, with 8 bases in the middle. There are 14 residues in the CDR3. Germline lookup yields CDR1 SGDLS and CDR2 YYNGEE. The DNA for the CDR3 is TGTGCCAGCAGCTCAGGATTAGCCAAAAACATTCAGTACTTC. Translating it yields CASSSGLAKNIQYF.

The V gene is TRBV28, the J gene TRBJ2-2; 8 nucleotides agree with TRBD2. The CDR3 runs to 14 residues. Per germline, CDR1 MDHEN and CDR2 SYDVKM. V shed 7 bases and J 1 base; nucleotides not matched to a gene: 2. CDR3 amino acids: CASNRGGNTGELFF. CDR3 coding DNA: TGTGCCAGCAATCGGGGGGGGAACACCGGGGAGCTGTTTTTT.

CDR3 coding DNA: TGCGCCAGCAGCTTGCAGGGCCTCACAGATACGCAGTATTTT. Protein sequence: CASSLQGLTDTQYF. The rearrangement uses TRBV5-1 and TRBJ2-3; TRBD1 is a possible D gene (5 bases). Germline V CDR1 and CDR2: SGHRS, YFSETQ. The CDR3 covers 14 residues. V lost 1 base and J lost 2, with 8 bases in between.

The chain recombines TRBV28 with TRBJ1-1; 7 positions agree with TRBD1. V was clipped by 4 bases and J by 0 bases; unmatched bases: 8. The CDR3 is 16 residues long. The V gene's germline CDR1 is MDHEN and CDR2 SYDVKM. The CDR3 DNA sequence: TGTGCCAGCAGTTCCACAGGGGAGTCCATGAACACTGAAGCTTTCTTT. It yields the protein CASSSTGESMNTEAFF.

The V gene is TRBV27, the J gene TRBJ1-1; 8 bases are shared with TRBD1. V dropped 2 bases and J dropped 1; count of bases not matched to a gene: 0. Germline V gives CDR1 MNHEY, CDR2 SMNVEV (reference sequence). The CDR3 totals 14 residues. This chain's CDR3 is CASSLGTGNTEAFF. In DNA form, the CDR3 reads TGTGCCAGCAGTTTAGGGACAGGGAACACTGAAGCTTTCTTT.

V usage is TRBV28 and J usage is TRBJ2-5; 9 bases are shared with TRBD1. With 6 bases clipped from V and 5 bases from J, the junction kept 10 bases outside the gene matches. The CDR3 loop spans 15 amino acids. Germline CDR1 reads MDHEN; CDR2 reads SYDVKM. The CDR3 DNA follows: TGTGCCAGCAGACCTGCAGGGGACAGGGAGGAGACCCAGTACTTC. This encodes CASRPAGDREETQYF.

The rearrangement joins TRBV7-3 to TRBJ2-1; 12 bases are a match to TRBD2. This CDR3 has 18 amino acids. The trim removed 1 base at V and 8 bases at J, leaving 12 bases unmatched. Germline CDR1 and CDR2: SGHTA and FQGTGA. The CDR3 DNA follows: TGTGCCAGCAGCTTAATGGCCCTGACTAGCGGGGGCCTCGATGAGCAGTTCTTC. Protein product: CASSLMALTSGGLDEQFF.

The J gene is TRBJ1-4, the V gene TRBV27, with D perhaps matching TRBD1 (5 bases). The V and J ends lost 3 bases and 4 bases respectively, with 9 bases between them. The CDR3 has 14 residues. Germline V gene lookup returns CDR1 MNHEY and CDR2 SMNVEV (reference sequence). CDR3 sequence: CASSFDSINEKLFF. The CDR3 nucleotides read TGTGCCAGCAGTTTCGACAGCATTAATGAAAAACTGTTTTTT. Full variable domain (missing parts from reference TRBV27 and TRBJ1-4): EAQVTQNPRYLITVTGKKLTVTCSQNMNHEYMSWYRQDPGLGLRQIYYSMNVEVTDKGDVPEGYKVSRKEKRNFPLILESPSPNQTSLYFCASSFDSINEKLFFGSGTQLSVL.

The genes are TRBV15 and TRBJ1-3; maybe TRBD1 (6 bases). This CDR3 has 15 amino acids. V was pared by 1 base and J by 0 bases, with 7 bases between. In germline, CDR1 is LNHNV, CDR2 YYDKDF (reference sequence). The CDR3 bases are TGTGCCACCAGCAGAGGAGGGGGCTCTGGAAACACCATATATTTT. The encoded protein is CATSRGGGSGNTIYF.

The genes are TRBV11-3 and TRBJ2-2; D perhaps matches TRBD2 (5 bases). The CDR3 extends over 13 amino acids. V was trimmed by 4 bases and J by 4 bases, leaving 7 bases between them. Germline CDR1 and CDR2: SGHNT and YENEEA. The CDR3 DNA reads TGTGCCAGCAGCTCGACTATCACCGGGGAGCTGTTTTTT. Residues: CASSSTITGELFF. The whole variable domain, remainder taken from reference TRBV11-3 and TRBJ2-2, is EAGVVQSPRYKIIEKKQPVAFWCNPISGHNTLYWYLQNLGQGPELLIRYENEEAVDDSQLPKDRFSAERLKGVDSTLKIQPAELGDSAVYLCASSSTITGELFFGEGSRLTVL.

The chain combines TRBV9 with TRBJ1-6; 12 nucleotides line up with TRBD1. Trimming at V came to 4 bases and at J to 10 bases, leaving 9 bases not matched to a gene. Looked up from germline, CDR1 is SGDLS and CDR2 is YYNGEE. The CDR3 extends over 16 amino acids. CDR3 in amino acids: CASSTGQGAIQSPLHF. CDR3 nucleotides: TGTGCCAGCAGCACGGGACAGGGGGCTATACAGTCACCCCTCCACTTT.

This chain uses TRBV9 with TRBJ1-2, with 7 bases matching TRBD1. The J segment lost 2 bases and the V segment lost 4 bases, leaving 5 bases of the junction unmatched. The CDR3 contains 14 residues. Germline loops: CDR1 SGDLS, CDR2 YYNGEE. The CDR3 nucleotides read TGTGCCAGCAGCTCCGGGACAGCAAACTATGGCTACACCTTC. Protein product: CASSSGTANYGYTF.

This chain uses TRBV6-8 with TRBJ1-4; 10 nucleotides line up with TRBD1. CDR1 is MNHGY and CDR2 is SAAAGT in the germline V gene. The CDR3 extends over 19 amino acids. V was pared by 2 bases and J by 7 bases, with 16 bases of the junction left unmatched. The CDR3 coding sequence is TGTGCCAGCAGTTACCACGATACCGGGACAGGGGATTTCGGTGAAAAACTGTTTTTT. Amino acid sequence: CASSYHDTGTGDFGEKLFF.